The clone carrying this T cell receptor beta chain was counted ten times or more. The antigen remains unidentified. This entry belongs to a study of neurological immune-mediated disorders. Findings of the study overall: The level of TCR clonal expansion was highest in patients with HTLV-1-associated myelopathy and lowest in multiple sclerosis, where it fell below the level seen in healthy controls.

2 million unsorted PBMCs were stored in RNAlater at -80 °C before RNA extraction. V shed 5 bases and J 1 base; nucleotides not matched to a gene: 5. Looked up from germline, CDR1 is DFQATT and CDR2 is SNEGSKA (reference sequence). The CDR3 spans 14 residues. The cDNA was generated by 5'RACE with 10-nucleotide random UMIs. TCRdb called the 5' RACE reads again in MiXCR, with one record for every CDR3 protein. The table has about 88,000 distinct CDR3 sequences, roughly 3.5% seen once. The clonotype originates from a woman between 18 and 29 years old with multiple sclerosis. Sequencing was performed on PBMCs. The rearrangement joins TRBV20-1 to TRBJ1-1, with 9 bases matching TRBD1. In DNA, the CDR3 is TGCAGTGCTCCGACAGGGGGTTGGAACACTGAAGCTTTCTTT. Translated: CSAPTGGWNTEAFF.